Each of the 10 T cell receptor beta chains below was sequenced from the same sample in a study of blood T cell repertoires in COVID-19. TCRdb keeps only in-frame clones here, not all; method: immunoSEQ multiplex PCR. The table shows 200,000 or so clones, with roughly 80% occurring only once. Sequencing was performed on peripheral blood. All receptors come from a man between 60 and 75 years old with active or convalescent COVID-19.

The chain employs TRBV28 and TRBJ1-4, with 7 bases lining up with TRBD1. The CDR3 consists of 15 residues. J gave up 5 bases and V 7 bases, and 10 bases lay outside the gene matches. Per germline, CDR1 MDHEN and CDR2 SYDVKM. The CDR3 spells CASTDTGAPNEKLFF. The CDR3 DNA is TGTGCCAGCACTGACACAGGGGCGCCAAATGAAAAACTGTTTTTT. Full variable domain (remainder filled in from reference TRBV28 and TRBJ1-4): DVKVTQSSRYLVKRTGEKVFLECVQDMDHENMFWYRQDPGLGLRLIYFSYDVKMKEKGDIPEGYSVSREKKERFSLILESASTNQTSMYLCASTDTGAPNEKLFFGSGTQLSVL.

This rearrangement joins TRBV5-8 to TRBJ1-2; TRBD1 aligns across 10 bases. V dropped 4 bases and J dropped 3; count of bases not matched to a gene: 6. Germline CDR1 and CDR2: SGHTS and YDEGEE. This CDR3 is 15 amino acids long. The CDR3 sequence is CASSPGTGDHYGYTF. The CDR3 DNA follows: TGTGCCAGCAGCCCCGGGACAGGGGATCACTATGGCTACACCTTC.

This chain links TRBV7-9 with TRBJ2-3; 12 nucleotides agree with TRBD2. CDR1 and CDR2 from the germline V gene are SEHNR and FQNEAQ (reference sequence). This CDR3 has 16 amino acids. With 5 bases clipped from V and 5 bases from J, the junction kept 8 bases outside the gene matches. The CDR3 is CASSLRKGLAGDTQYF. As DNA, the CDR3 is TGTGCCAGCAGCCTCCGGAAGGGACTAGCGGGAGATACGCAGTATTTT.

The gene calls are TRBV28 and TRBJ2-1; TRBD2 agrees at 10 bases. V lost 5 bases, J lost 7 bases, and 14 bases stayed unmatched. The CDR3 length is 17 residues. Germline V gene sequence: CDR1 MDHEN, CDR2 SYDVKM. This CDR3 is CASSGVGSSGRINEQFF. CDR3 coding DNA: TGTGCCAGCAGTGGGGTGGGGAGTAGCGGGAGGATAAATGAGCAGTTCTTC.

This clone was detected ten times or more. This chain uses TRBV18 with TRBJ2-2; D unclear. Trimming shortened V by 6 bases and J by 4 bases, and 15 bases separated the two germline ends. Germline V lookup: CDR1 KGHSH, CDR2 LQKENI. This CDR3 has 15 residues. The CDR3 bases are TGTGCCAGCTCCCAGCCCGATGACACCACCGGGGAGCTGTTTTTT. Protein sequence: CASSQPDDTTGELFF.

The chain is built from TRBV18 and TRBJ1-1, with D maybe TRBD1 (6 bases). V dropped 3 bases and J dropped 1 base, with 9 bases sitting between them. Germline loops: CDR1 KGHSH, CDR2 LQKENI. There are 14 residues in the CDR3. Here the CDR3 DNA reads TGTGCCAGCTCACCCCCGACAGGGAACACTGAAGCTTTCTTT. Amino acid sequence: CASSPPTGNTEAFF.

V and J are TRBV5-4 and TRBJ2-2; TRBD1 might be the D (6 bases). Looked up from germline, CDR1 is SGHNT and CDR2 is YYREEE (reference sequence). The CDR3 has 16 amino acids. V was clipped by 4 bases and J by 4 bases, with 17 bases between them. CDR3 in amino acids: CASSPPNLGGTGELFF. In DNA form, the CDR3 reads TGTGCCAGCAGCCCCCCCAACTTAGGGGGCACCGGGGAGCTGTTTTTT.

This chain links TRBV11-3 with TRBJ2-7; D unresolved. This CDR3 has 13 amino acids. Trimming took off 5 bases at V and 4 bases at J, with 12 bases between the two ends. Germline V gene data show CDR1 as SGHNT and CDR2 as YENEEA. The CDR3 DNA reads TGTGCCAGCAGCATGTCTGAGTCATACGAGCAGTACTTC. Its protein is CASSMSESYEQYF.

The CDR3: CASSPVGQRNTEAFF. Here the CDR3 DNA reads TGTGCCAGCTCACCCGTGGGACAGAGGAACACTGAAGCTTTCTTT. The chain joins TRBV18 to TRBJ1-1, with 7 nucleotides matching TRBD1. V was clipped by 3 bases and J by 1 base; unmatched bases: 5. CDR3 size: 15 residues. Germline assignment: CDR1 KGHSH and CDR2 LQKENI.

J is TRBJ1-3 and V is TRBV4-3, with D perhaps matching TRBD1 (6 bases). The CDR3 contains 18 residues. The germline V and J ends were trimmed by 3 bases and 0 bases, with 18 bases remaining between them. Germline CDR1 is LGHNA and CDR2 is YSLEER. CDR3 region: CASSQEHPGQVSGNTIYF. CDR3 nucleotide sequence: TGCGCCAGCAGCCAGGAACATCCGGGACAAGTCTCTGGAAACACCATATATTTT.